The next 18 T cell receptor beta chains were all read from a single sample in a study of T cells in Graves' hyperthyroidism and ophthalmopathy. Researchers took RNA transcripts and amplified the TCR beta CDR3 regions from them. The HTBI primer set was used in a first-round RT-PCR of the TCR CDR3. TCRdb reprocessed the multiplex PCR reads via MiXCR and lists one record per CDR3 protein. The sample gives about 420,000 distinct CDR3 sequences, roughly 15% of which show up once; more than 4.5% is in the top ten. Input material: blood. These receptors originate from a woman aged 18-29 years with Graves' hyperthyroidism.

This clonotype was counted many times. At one of its ends the junction is not consistent with the germline gene, which may arise from a read error. This sequence joins TRBV5-8 and TRBJ2-1; D unresolved. The CDR3 has 16 residues. CDR1 and CDR2 from the germline V gene are SGHTS and YDEGEE. CDR3 DNA: TGTGCCAGCGGCTTCTTGGGTTCTCTCTCCTACAATGAGCAGTTCTTC. Its protein product is CASGFLGSLSYNEQFF.

The chain has TRBV19 and TRBJ2-1, with D perhaps matching TRBD1 (5 bases). Germline V gene data show CDR1 as LNHDA and CDR2 as SQIVND (reference sequence). The V and J ends lost 4 bases and 0 bases respectively, with 28 bases between them. The CDR3 has 21 amino acids. CDR3 in DNA: TGTGCCAGTAGTAGTGGTCTTTGGGAACAAAGGACAAAGACCTCCTACAATGAGCAGTTCTTC. This gives the protein CASSSGLWEQRTKTSYNEQFF.

This clonotype was seen at least ten times. The chain joins TRBV28 to TRBJ2-1; D is uncertain. CDR1 and CDR2 from the germline V gene are MDHEN and SYDVKM. This CDR3 has 14 residues. The ends were cut back, 7 bases at V and 1 base at J, with 11 bases in the middle. This chain's CDR3 is CASTKTESYNEQFF. CDR3 coding DNA: TGTGCCAGCACCAAGACTGAATCCTACAATGAGCAGTTCTTC.

This clonotype was seen ten or more times. The chain couples TRBV20-1 to TRBJ2-3, with 7 bases identical to TRBD2. V lost 3 bases, J lost 0 bases, and 9 bases stayed unmatched. The CDR3 has 16 residues. Looked up from germline, CDR1 is DFQATT and CDR2 is SNEGSKA (reference sequence). The chain's CDR3 is CSASLSSGTSTDTQYF. For the CDR3, the DNA is TGCAGTGCTAGCCTCTCTAGCGGAACTAGCACAGATACGCAGTATTTT.

This clonotype came up many times. This chain links TRBV11-1 with TRBJ2-3; D remains ambiguous. Germline V CDR1 and CDR2: SGHAT, FQDESV (reference sequence). The V and J ends lost 3 bases and 6 bases respectively, with 10 bases between them. The CDR3 covers 13 residues. CDR3 sequence: CASSLIDSDTQYF. The CDR3 coding sequence is TGTGCCAGCAGCTTGATAGATTCGGATACGCAGTATTTT.

This clonotype was detected only once. It is likely a read error, because the conserved phenylalanine at the end of the CDR3 is missing. This chain links TRBV3-1 with TRBJ2-2; no firm D call. This CDR3 has 15 amino acids. Trimming removed 4 bases from V and 4 bases from J, with 13 bases in between. The germline CDR1 and CDR2 sequences are LGHDT and YNNKEL (reference sequence). CDR3 loop: CASSPLIRSTGELFL. CDR3 DNA: TGTGCCAGCAGCCCTCTAATACGAAGCACCGGGGAGCTGTTTCTT.

This clonotype was picked up many times. This rearrangement joins TRBV7-2 to TRBJ2-7; 9 positions agree with TRBD1. The CDR3 sequence is 14 residues long. The germline V gene encodes CDR1 SGHTA and CDR2 FQGNSA. Trimming took 5 bases from V and 0 from J; bases not matched to a gene: 2. The CDR3 loop is CASSGQGFSYEQYF. For the CDR3, the DNA is TGTGCCAGCAGCGGACAGGGGTTCTCCTACGAGCAGTACTTC.

A word on this clonotype: A clone one base away is much larger, so this may be a read error. V and J are TRBV3-1 and TRBJ2-7; D is tentatively TRBD1 or TRBD2 (5 bases each). Trimming stripped 0 bases from V and 3 bases from J, with 12 bases between. CDR1 and CDR2 from the germline V gene are LGHDT and YNNKEL (reference sequence). The CDR3 has 15 amino acids. The CDR3: CASSQEHRGCYEQYF. In nucleotides, the CDR3 is TGTGCCAGCAGCCAAGAGCACCGGGGCTGCTACGAGCAGTACTTC.

This clonotype was picked up many times. The CDR3 DNA is TGTGCCAGCATCTTTTCAGCGGGCCCCTACAATGAGCAGTTCTTC. The encoded protein is CASIFSAGPYNEQFF. The chain joins TRBV7-2 to TRBJ2-1, with a possible D match to TRBD2 (6 bases). With 7 bases removed from V and 2 bases from J, the gap between germline ends came to 15 bases. There are 15 residues in the CDR3. CDR1 and CDR2 from the germline V gene are SGHTA and FQGNSA.

This clonotype showed up many times. This chain uses TRBV6-1 with TRBJ1-4; 8 bases fit TRBD1. The CDR3 consists of 14 residues. Unmatched junction bases numbered 7, after V lost 6 bases and J lost 7 bases. From germline, CDR1 is MNHNS and CDR2 SASEGT. DNA for the CDR3: TGTGCCAGCAGGAGACAGGGGATCGGTGAAAAACTGTTTTTT. This translates into CASRRQGIGEKLFF.

The rearrangement joins TRBV29-1 to TRBJ1-1; no clear D. Trimming took off 4 bases at V and 5 bases at J, with 11 bases between the two ends. The germline CDR1 and CDR2 sequences are SQVTM and ANQGSEA. This CDR3 has 12 amino acids. The DNA for the CDR3 is TGCAGCGTTGCCCTGATCGAGACTGAAGCTTTCTTT. Translating it yields CSVALIETEAFF.

This clonotype was observed at least ten times. CDR3: CASSVTSGRPYNEQFF. The CDR3 DNA reads TGTGCCAGCAGTGTAACTAGCGGGAGACCCTACAATGAGCAGTTCTTC. This chain joins TRBV27 and TRBJ2-1; 11 nucleotides align to TRBD2. The CDR3 sequence is 16 residues long. V gave up 5 bases and J gave up 2 bases; unmatched junction bases: 5. The V gene's germline CDR1 is MNHEY and CDR2 SMNVEV (reference sequence).

This rearrangement joins TRBV11-2 to TRBJ1-6; D not certain. CDR3 length: 13 amino acids. Trimming took 2 bases from V and 10 from J, leaving 9 bases between them. Germline CDR1 is SGHAT and CDR2 is FQNNGV. The CDR3 DNA reads as TGTGCCAGCAGCTTATACTCACAGTCACCCCTCCACTTT. It specifies CASSLYSQSPLHF.

The V and J genes are TRBV20-1 and TRBJ2-7; 10 positions agree with TRBD2. Germline V gene data show CDR1 as DFQATT and CDR2 as SNEGSKA (reference sequence). J lost 2 bases, V lost 5 bases, and 6 bases had no gene match. This CDR3 has 14 residues. The CDR3 bases are TGCAGTGCTTCTAGCGGGAGAAGGGCCTACGAGCAGTACTTC. As protein: CSASSGRRAYEQYF.

This clonotype was counted only a few times. The V gene is TRBV29-1, the J gene TRBJ2-3, with 14 nucleotides matching TRBD2. V dropped 3 bases and J dropped 5; count of bases not matched to a gene: 7. This CDR3 is 16 amino acids long. Per germline, CDR1 SQVTM and CDR2 ANQGSEA. CDR3 coding DNA: TGCAGCGTTGATCAAAGACTAGCGGGAGGGGGAGATACGCAGTATTTT. This codes for CSVDQRLAGGGDTQYF.

The CDR3 here is CASSPTGSDQPQHF. The CDR3 DNA is TGTGCCAGCAGCCCGACAGGGAGTGATCAGCCCCAGCATTTT. The chain is built from TRBV9 and TRBJ1-5; 7 nucleotides line up with TRBD1. Unmatched junction bases numbered 6, after V lost 4 bases and J lost 5 bases. CDR1 SGDLS and CDR2 YYNGEE come from the germline V gene. The CDR3 contains 14 residues. Together with reference TRBV9 and TRBJ1-5, the CDR3 gives the full variable domain: DSGVTQTPKHLITATGQRVTLRCSPRSGDLSVYWYQQSLDQGLQFLIQYYNGEERAKGNILERFSAQQFPDLHSELNLSSLELGDSALYFCASSPTGSDQPQHFGDGTRLSIL.

In its sample, this clonotype was seen many times. The gene calls are TRBV20-1 and TRBJ2-7, with a weak D call TRBD2 (5 bases). This CDR3 spans 12 amino acids. Germline V gene sequence: CDR1 DFQATT, CDR2 SNEGSKA (reference sequence). The germline V and J ends were trimmed by 3 bases and 5 bases, with 11 bases remaining between them. The CDR3 sequence: CSASVARDEQYF. CDR3 in DNA: TGCAGTGCTAGTGTCGCGCGGGACGAGCAGTACTTC.

Ten or more counts support this clonotype. The chain is built from TRBV5-1 and TRBJ2-3; TRBD2 aligns across 13 bases. Germline CDR1 reads SGHRS; CDR2 reads YFSETQ. The V and J ends lost 1 base and 6 bases, in that order; junction bases with no gene match: 8. The CDR3 has 17 residues. The CDR3 loop reads CASSLTGLAGEVDTQYF. Written as DNA, the CDR3 is TGCGCCAGCAGCTTGACCGGACTAGCGGGAGAGGTGGATACGCAGTATTTT.